The clone carrying this TCR beta chain was counted between two and nine times. Antigen specificity is unknown. Germline loops: CDR1 MDHEN, CDR2 SYDVKM. V was pared by 4 bases and J by 14 bases, with 3 bases of the junction left unmatched. The CDR3 consists of 11 residues. The method was immunoSEQ multiplex PCR; TCRdb's version includes in-frame clones alone and lacks a portion of them. The table lists 150,000 to 200,000 clones, about four fifths of them singletons. These data are taken from a study of cytomegalovirus exposure and HLA in healthy donors. Overall study results and limits: The authors enumerated roughly 160 TCR beta chains as linked to cytomegalovirus.

The study drew the donors from its approximately 120-subject validation cohort, separate from the roughly 670-subject first cohort. This chain uses TRBV28 with TRBJ1-4, with 8 bases lining up with TRBD1. Specimen: PBMCs. This TCR was recovered from a man aged 18 to 30 in good health and CMV-seropositive. The CDR3 sequence is CASSSNRGLFF. The DNA of the CDR3 is TGTGCCAGCAGTTCGAACAGGGGGCTGTTTTTT.